What follows describes a single T cell receptor (beta chain). Its antigen remains unidentified. Reverse transcription of extracted RNA yielded cDNA, which provided the sequencing template. Clones were sequenced by immunoSEQ multiplex PCR, and TCRdb holds only the in-frame ones, with some missing. The sample consists of about 110,000 clones, approximately 61% of them appearing once. The data are from a study of CD8+ T cells in alopecia areata. Germline CDR1 reads MGHRA; CDR2 reads YSYEKL. CDR3 length equals 16 residues. V lost 0 bases, J lost 1 base, and 10 bases lay in between. Peripheral blood and lesional scalp punch biopsies came from alopecia areata patients. Study conclusions and caveats: Across lesional scalp, and particularly alopecia totalis/universalis, clonality surpassed that of normal scalp. The study also sequences resident alphabeta T cells of normal skin in scalp samples.

Sequenced material: NKG2D-low CD8+ T cells sorted from blood. This chain uses TRBV4-1 with TRBJ2-1; the D gene is possibly TRBD1 (5 bases). This receptor was obtained from a human donor with alopecia areata. The CDR3 coding sequence is TGCGCCAGCAGCCAAGAACTGCAGGGTTCCTACAATGAGCAGTTCTTC. It is translated as CASSQELQGSYNEQFF.